Presented here are 9 T cell receptor beta chains from one specimen sequenced in a study of T cell changes during pregnancy in multiple sclerosis. Profiling relied on immunoSEQ multiplex PCR, and the TCRdb table lists in-frame clones only, not all of them. The table records under 85,000 clones, 91% of them present only once. Sequenced here: CD4+ T cells from peripheral blood mononuclear cells, sampled in the third trimester of pregnancy. These receptors were collected from a female donor in good health, enrolled as a control in a pregnancy study.

The V and J genes are TRBV6-5 and TRBJ2-1; 8 nucleotides match TRBD1. After removal of 2 bases from V and 2 bases from J, the junction contained 5 bases not matched to a gene. Germline CDR1 reads MNHEY; CDR2 reads SVGAGI. The length of the CDR3 is 16 residues. The DNA of the CDR3 is TGTGCCAGCAGTTACGCCGACAGGGGCACCTACAATGAGCAGTTCTTC. It encodes CASSYADRGTYNEQFF.

The chain combines TRBV7-6 with TRBJ1-5, with D possibly matching TRBD1 (6 bases). CDR1 is SGHVS, CDR2 FNYEAQ, per germline. The V gene lost 1 base and the J gene lost 4 bases, with 8 bases spanning the gap. The CDR3 has 14 residues. The CDR3 DNA sequence: TGTGCCAGCAGCTTAGGGCAGGGGAATCAGCCCCAGCATTTT. Its protein is CASSLGQGNQPQHF.

The V gene is TRBV2, the J gene TRBJ1-3; D remains unclear. V was shortened by 7 bases and J by 0 bases, with 7 bases between the two germline ends. This CDR3 region has 13 residues. Looked up from germline, CDR1 is SNHLY and CDR2 is FYNNEI. CDR3 in DNA: TGTGCCAGCAAGGGAGCCTCTGGAAACACCATATATTTT. As protein: CASKGASGNTIYF.

This clone has just one count. The V gene is TRBV7-2, the J gene TRBJ1-1, with TRBD1 matching over 7 bases. The V gene's germline CDR1 is SGHTA and CDR2 FQGNSA. With 5 bases clipped from V and 8 bases from J, the junction kept 5 bases outside the gene matches. The CDR3 has 12 amino acids. DNA for the CDR3: TGTGCCAGCAGCCGACAGGGAATCGAAGCTTTCTTT. It encodes CASSRQGIEAFF.

The V gene is TRBV15, the J gene TRBJ2-1; TRBD1 matches 8 bases. The CDR3 runs to 15 residues. After removal of 1 base from V and 5 bases from J, the junction contained 4 bases not matched to a gene. Germline CDR1 and CDR2: LNHNV and YYDKDF (reference sequence). CDR3: CATSRGQGADNEQFF. The DNA of the CDR3 is TGTGCCACCAGCAGAGGGCAGGGGGCGGACAATGAGCAGTTCTTC.

The V and J genes are TRBV4-3 and TRBJ1-4; D remains ambiguous. This CDR3 has 15 amino acids. Trimming left V 1 base short and J 8 bases short, with 14 bases between. Per the germline V gene, CDR1 is LGHNA and CDR2 is YSLEER. The CDR3 reads CASSQVGGFREKLFF. CDR3 bases: TGCGCCAGCAGCCAAGTGGGAGGGTTTAGGGAAAAACTGTTTTTT.

The J gene is TRBJ2-2, the V gene TRBV13, with D possibly matching TRBD2 (7 bases). Trimming cost V 3 bases and J 5 bases, with 16 bases left between them. The CDR3 is made up of 16 amino acids. The germline gives CDR1 PRHDT, CDR2 FYEKMQ (reference sequence). The CDR3, as DNA: TGTGCCAGCAGCTTTCAGGCGGGGGCCATAACCGGGGAGCTGTTTTTT. Translating gives CASSFQAGAITGELFF.

The rearrangement joins TRBV18 to TRBJ1-4; TRBD1 matches at 8 bases. From germline, CDR1 is KGHSH and CDR2 LQKENI. There are 14 residues in the CDR3. V was pared by 6 bases and J by 5 bases, with 5 bases of the junction left unmatched. CDR3 amino acids: CASSPDRVNEKLFF. The DNA for the CDR3 is TGTGCCAGCTCGCCGGACAGGGTCAATGAAAAACTGTTTTTT.

This rearrangement joins TRBV30 to TRBJ2-3; 7 nucleotides agree with TRBD1. Germline CDR1 reads GTSNPN; CDR2 reads SVGIG (reference sequence). The CDR3 runs 13 residues. Trimming removed 5 bases from V and 6 bases from J; junction bases left unmatched: 8. The CDR3: CAWDRAVVDTQYF. CDR3 sequence (DNA): TGTGCCTGGGACAGGGCAGTAGTGGATACGCAGTATTTT.